This T cell receptor beta chain was profiled in a study of blood T cell repertoires in COVID-19. Study in general: Donors in the United States, Italy and Spain gave samples during acute or convalescent COVID-19.

This CDR3 is built from 14 residues. Germline V gene lookup returns CDR1 SGHRS and CDR2 YFSETQ. J lost 4 bases, V lost 0 bases, and 1 base had no gene match. Assay used: immunoSEQ multiplex PCR; TCRdb lists only in-frame clones, some missing. The data hold approximately 100,000 clones, with roughly 90% observed a single time. This chain joins TRBV5-1 and TRBJ2-7; the match to TRBD2 covers 10 bases. The TCR originated in a woman aged 55-70 years with acute or convalescent COVID-19. The sample taken for sequencing was peripheral blood. This chain's CDR3 is CASSLASGSYEQYF. In DNA form, the CDR3 reads TGCGCCAGCAGCTTGGCTAGCGGGAGTTACGAGCAGTACTTC.